The 17 T cell receptor beta chains reported below all come from one sample, sequenced in a study of blood T cell repertoires in COVID-19. TCRdb's table, derived via immunoSEQ multiplex PCR, lists solely in-frame clones and lacks some. The data show hundreds of thousands of clones, with 70% to 90% seen just once and less than 2% held by the top ten. The material sequenced was PBMCs or T cells enriched from blood (not recorded which). These receptors were obtained from a man aged 40-55 years who had recovered from COVID-19.

This clone was observed once. The V call is TRBV3-1 (or the pseudogene TRBV3-2), the J call TRBJ2-7, with 8 bases aligning to TRBD2. This CDR3 is built from 16 residues. Looked up from germline, CDR1 is LGHDT and CDR2 is YNNKEL (reference sequence). The J segment lost 4 bases and the V segment lost 1 base, leaving 9 bases of the junction unmatched. The CDR3 DNA is TGTGCCAGCAGCCAAGGGCTAAGCGGGGGTAGGTACGAGCAGTACTTC. Amino acid sequence: CASSQGLSGGRYEQYF.

The gene calls are TRBV12-3 or TRBV12-4 and TRBJ1-6; D gene ambiguous. The CDR3 extends over 11 amino acids. V lost 2 bases and J 13 bases, leaving 6 bases between the germline ends. The CDR3 DNA sequence: TGTGCCAGCAGTTTACGGGGTCCCCTCCACTTT. It yields the protein CASSLRGPLHF.

This chain links TRBV19 with TRBJ2-2; the match to TRBD1 covers 8 bases. The germline CDR1 and CDR2 sequences are LNHDA and SQIVND (reference sequence). The CDR3 runs to 15 residues. V dropped 1 base and J dropped 5; count of bases not matched to a gene: 3. The CDR3 region has the DNA TGTGCCAGTAGTATAGTAACAGGGGGGACCGGGGAGCTGTTTTTT. As protein: CASSIVTGGTGELFF.

This chain uses TRBV19 with TRBJ1-1, with 11 bases fitting TRBD1. The CDR3 runs to 13 residues. Per the germline V gene, CDR1 is LNHDA and CDR2 is SQIVND (reference sequence). V lost 7 bases to trimming and J lost 7 bases; unmatched junction nucleotides: 5. CDR3 nucleotide sequence: TGTGCCAGTATAGGGACAGGGGGAGGTGAAGCTTTCTTT. Protein product: CASIGTGGGEAFF.

The rearrangement joins TRBV6-5 to TRBJ2-7; TRBD1 matches at 9 bases. Germline V gene data show CDR1 as MNHEY and CDR2 as SVGAGI. The CDR3 covers 15 residues. The trim removed 6 bases at V and 5 bases at J, leaving 11 bases unmatched. The CDR3: CASSPPGQGAHEQYF. DNA for the CDR3: TGTGCCAGCAGCCCACCGGGACAGGGCGCCCACGAGCAGTACTTC.

The chain combines TRBV4-1 with TRBJ2-7; D might be TRBD2 (6 bases). Germline CDR1 reads MGHRA; CDR2 reads YSYEKL. The CDR3 spans 14 residues. Deletions cut 3 bases from V and 0 bases from J, with 9 bases between. The CDR3 region has the DNA TGCGCCAGCAGCCAGACCGGGGGCTCCTACGAGCAGTACTTC. This translates into CASSQTGGSYEQYF.

About this clone itself: Other DNA sequences in this sample translate to the same CDR3. This chain connects TRBV30 to TRBJ1-1; 9 nucleotides agree with TRBD1. Unmatched junction bases numbered 3, after V lost 8 bases and J lost 5 bases. The CDR3 has 11 residues. The germline V gene encodes CDR1 GTSNPN and CDR2 SVGIG (reference sequence). The CDR3 nucleotides are TGTGCCGAAGACAGGGGGACTGAAGCTTTCTTT. Translated: CAEDRGTEAFF.

CDR3: CASSLGRQQETQYF. CDR3 bases: TGCGCCAGCAGCTTGGGCAGGCAACAAGAGACCCAGTACTTC. The J gene is TRBJ2-5, the V gene TRBV5-1; D remains unclear. The length of the CDR3 is 14 residues. V was shortened by 0 bases and J by 2 bases, with 8 bases between the two germline ends. Germline V lookup: CDR1 SGHRS, CDR2 YFSETQ.

This clone was observed a single time. The V call is TRBV7-8, the J call TRBJ2-2; 10 nucleotides agree with TRBD1. CDR3 size: 17 residues. CDR1 SGHVS and CDR2 FQNEAQ come from the germline V gene. The V and J ends lost 4 bases and 2 bases, in that order; junction bases with no gene match: 7. CDR3 sequence: CASSSAGTGANTGELFF. The CDR3 nucleotides are TGTGCCAGCAGCTCCGCCGGGACAGGGGCCAACACCGGGGAGCTGTTTTTT.

The rearrangement joins TRBV3-1 (or the pseudogene TRBV3-2) to TRBJ1-2, with 9 bases aligning to TRBD1. After removal of 1 base from V and 8 bases from J, the junction contained 8 bases not matched to a gene. Germline loops: CDR1 LGHDT, CDR2 YNNKEL (reference sequence). This CDR3 contains 15 residues. The CDR3 DNA is TGTGCCAGCAGCCAAGGGCCGACAGGGGGTGAAGGCTACACCTTC. It is translated as CASSQGPTGGEGYTF.

This clone was detected only once. This sequence joins TRBV3-1 (or the pseudogene TRBV3-2) and TRBJ1-5, with unresolved D. Germline V gives CDR1 LGHDT, CDR2 YNNKEL (reference sequence). The CDR3 totals 14 residues. V gave up 4 bases and J gave up 0 bases, with 7 bases separating them. The CDR3 bases are TGTGCCAGCAGCCTCATCTATAGCAATCAGCCCCAGCATTTT. Protein: CASSLIYSNQPQHF.

J is TRBJ1-2 and V is TRBV5-6; the D gene is possibly TRBD1 (6 bases). Germline V gives CDR1 SGHDT, CDR2 YYEEEE. The CDR3 is 17 residues long. Trimming removed 0 bases at V and 5 bases at J, with 20 bases between. CDR3 amino acids: CASSLAWVETGLYGYTF. The CDR3 DNA is TGTGCCAGCAGCTTGGCCTGGGTAGAGACAGGTTTATATGGCTACACCTTC.

This clone was recorded a few times. The chain joins TRBV7-6 to TRBJ2-2; a weak D match, TRBD1 (6 bases). The germline V gene has CDR1 SGHVS and CDR2 FNYEAQ. V lost 1 base and J 1 base, leaving 10 bases between the germline ends. CDR3 size: 16 residues. CDR3 nucleotide sequence: TGTGCCAGCAGCTTAGAAGGCAGGGGGAACACCGGGGAGCTGTTTTTT. Amino acids: CASSLEGRGNTGELFF.

The chain is built from TRBV5-1 and TRBJ1-1; TRBD1 aligns across 10 bases. V shed 4 bases, J shed 7 bases, and the junction held 10 bases outside the gene matches. This CDR3 is built from 15 residues. Germline CDR1 SGHRS, CDR2 YFSETQ. The CDR3 DNA sequence: TGCGCCAGCAGCACCCCCCCGACAGGGGGCCGTGAAGCTTTCTTT. It is translated as CASSTPPTGGREAFF.

CDR3: CASSLEGYNEQFF. The DNA of the CDR3 is TGTGCCAGCAGCTTGGAGGGCTACAATGAGCAGTTCTTC. V usage is TRBV12-3 or TRBV12-4 and J usage is TRBJ2-1, with D possibly TRBD2 on 6 matching bases. The CDR3 contains 13 residues. V was cut by 6 bases and J by 3 bases, with 9 bases left in between.

V is TRBV15 and J is TRBJ1-3; 7 nucleotides line up with TRBD1. CDR3 length: 14 residues. The junction had 5 bases not matched to a gene; V was cut back by 7 bases and J by 2 bases. Germline-derived CDR1 and CDR2 are LNHNV and YYDKDF (reference sequence). This CDR3 is CATKEGAAGNTIYF. CDR3 bases: TGTGCCACCAAGGAGGGGGCTGCTGGAAACACCATATATTTT.

This clone has only a few counts. The chain combines TRBV4-1 with TRBJ1-1; 8 bases align to TRBD1. The CDR3 has 14 residues. Germline-derived CDR1 and CDR2 are MGHRA and YSYEKL. V shed 4 bases and J 4 bases; nucleotides not matched to a gene: 5. The CDR3 region has the DNA TGCGCCAGCAGCCTTAACAGGGGGAGCACTGAAGCTTTCTTT. This sequence encodes CASSLNRGSTEAFF.